This T cell receptor (beta chain) was captured in a study of cytomegalovirus exposure and HLA in healthy donors. Germline values: CDR1 MDHEN, CDR2 SYDVKM. V shed 7 bases, J shed 7 bases, and the junction held 9 bases outside the gene matches. This CDR3 contains 14 residues. 13 Jbeta primers and 60 Vbeta primers were used for the PCR. Sequencing used immunoSEQ multiplex PCR; TCRdb keeps in-frame clones, though not all of them. This sample has around 190,000 clones, with more than 75% found just once. Sequencing was performed on PBMCs. V usage is TRBV28 and J usage is TRBJ2-4, with TRBD2 matching 8 bases. This TCR was recovered from a man aged 40-49 years in good health and CMV-seropositive. CDR3 nucleotide sequence: TGTGCCAGCACCCCCCGGGGCGGGAGGAACATTCAGTACTTC. Protein sequence: CASTPRGGRNIQYF.